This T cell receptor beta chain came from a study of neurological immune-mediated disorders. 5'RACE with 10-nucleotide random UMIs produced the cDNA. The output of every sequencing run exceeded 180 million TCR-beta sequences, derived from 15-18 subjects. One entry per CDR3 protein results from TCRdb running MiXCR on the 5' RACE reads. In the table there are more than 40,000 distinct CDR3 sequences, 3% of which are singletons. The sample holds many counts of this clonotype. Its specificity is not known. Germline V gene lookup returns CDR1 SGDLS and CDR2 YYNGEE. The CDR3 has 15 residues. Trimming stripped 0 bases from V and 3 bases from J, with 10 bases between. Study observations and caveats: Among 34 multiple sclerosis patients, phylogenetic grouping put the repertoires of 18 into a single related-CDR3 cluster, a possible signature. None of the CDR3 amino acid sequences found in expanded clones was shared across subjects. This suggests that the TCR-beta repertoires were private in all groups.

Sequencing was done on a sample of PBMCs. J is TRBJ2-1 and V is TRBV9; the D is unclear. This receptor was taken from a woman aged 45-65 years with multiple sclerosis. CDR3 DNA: TGTGCCAGCAGCGTAGCCGGCAGCTTCTACAATGAGCAGTTCTTC. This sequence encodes CASSVAGSFYNEQFF.